The clone carrying this T cell receptor beta chain was found many times. The CDR3 is 15 amino acids. With 4 bases removed from V and 0 bases from J, the gap between germline ends came to 12 bases. Germline V gene sequence: CDR1 SGDLS, CDR2 YYNGEE. The time point was: blood at routine non-recurrence follow-up after resection. Each TCR cDNA molecule bore a unique molecular identifier. TCRdb reprocessed the 5' RACE reads via MiXCR and lists one record per CDR3 protein. The data contain 30,000 to 35,000 distinct CDR3 sequences, over 9.5% of them singletons. The data derive from a study of spatial heterogeneity in lung cancer. About the research overall: Alpha-chain sequences were consistently detected in smaller numbers than beta-chain sequences. Within raw reads, each unique TCR and UMI combination appeared on average more than ten times.

V is TRBV9 and J is TRBJ2-3, with D perhaps TRBD1 (7 bases). The TCR originated in a female donor with early-stage non-small cell lung cancer. The specimen was PBMCs, collected at follow-up. The CDR3 nucleotides read TGTGCCAGCAGCCCTGCAGGGGGGAGCACAGATACGCAGTATTTT. Translating gives CASSPAGGSTDTQYF.